This entry lists 9 T cell receptor beta chains sequenced from one sample in a study of T-cell reconstitution after alpha-beta-depleted transplantation in children. Unique molecular identifiers featured in how the TCRbeta library was prepared. TCRdb redid the calling of the PCR reads with MiXCR, one entry per CDR3 protein. The table lists 90,000 to 130,000 distinct CDR3 sequences, about a tenth of them singletons. This specimen consisted of PBMCs from the stem cell graft donor, obtained from the stem cell graft. These receptor sequences come from a human donor who donated a stem cell graft to a child with acute lymphoblastic leukemia.

This clonotype was seen many times. The rearrangement uses TRBV4-1 and TRBJ2-7, with D tentatively TRBD1 (5 bases). CDR1 and CDR2 (germline): MGHRA, YSYEKL. CDR3 length: 13 residues. Trimming cost V 3 bases and J 1 base, with 7 bases left between them. The DNA of the CDR3 is TGCGCCAGCAGCCACCCAGGGTCCTACGAGCAGTACTTC. Translating gives CASSHPGSYEQYF.

This clonotype was found many times. The chain has TRBV19 and TRBJ2-7, with a weak D call TRBD1 (6 bases). The CDR3 covers 15 residues. CDR1 and CDR2 from the germline V gene are LNHDA and SQIVND (reference sequence). V was clipped by 0 bases and J by 2 bases, with 11 bases between them. As DNA, the CDR3 is TGTGCCAGTAGTATAGATGACAGGCGAACCTACGAGCAGTACTTC. Its translation: CASSIDDRRTYEQYF.

This clonotype was observed at least ten times. The chain recombines TRBV10-3 with TRBJ2-3; maybe TRBD2 (6 bases). Germline assignment: CDR1 ENHRY and CDR2 SYGVKD. Trimming removed 10 bases at V and 4 bases at J, with 18 bases between. This CDR3 has 14 residues. For the CDR3, the DNA is TGTGCCAACTCTCGGGGCGGGGCCCCAGATACGCAGTATTTT. It codes for CANSRGGAPDTQYF.

For this clonotype: One end of the junction does not line up with germline, which may come from a read error. The chain couples TRBV28 to TRBJ2-6; D is perhaps TRBD1 (6 bases). Germline V gene data show CDR1 as MDHEN and CDR2 as SYDVKM. The CDR3 extends over 16 amino acids. The CDR3 here is CASRRPQGSGAHVLTF. CDR3 DNA sequence: TGTGCCAGCAGAAGACCACAGGGCTCTGGGGCCCACGTCCTGACTTTC.

This clonotype was recorded many times. The rearrangement links TRBV12-3 or TRBV12-4 to TRBJ2-5, with 7 positions matching TRBD1. The CDR3 contains 15 residues. V lost 4 bases and J lost 2; bases outside the gene matches: 7. DNA of the CDR3: TGTGCCAGCAGTTCCTGGACAGGCCTACAAGAGACCCAGTACTTC. Residues: CASSSWTGLQETQYF.

For this clonotype: One end of the junction varies from germline; a read error may be responsible. This chain connects TRBV20-1 to TRBJ2-6; perhaps TRBD1 as D (5 bases). The CDR3 length is 15 residues. Germline loops: CDR1 DFQATT, CDR2 SNEGSKA (reference sequence). The CDR3 bases are TGCAGTGCAGATGTCATGGTTAGTGGGGCCAACGGCCTGACTTTC. It encodes CSADVMVSGANGLTF.

This clonotype was counted ten times or more. V is TRBV7-9 and J is TRBJ1-2, with 7 nucleotides matching TRBD1. This CDR3 region has 16 residues. With V trimmed by 7 bases and J by 6 bases, 17 bases remained unmatched. CDR1 and CDR2 from the germline V gene are SEHNR and FQNEAQ (reference sequence). CDR3 region: CASTTPGTAFVHGYTF. The CDR3, as DNA: TGTGCCAGCACCACCCCAGGGACAGCGTTTGTCCATGGCTACACCTTC.

In regard to this clonotype: One base away lies a much larger clone, so this may be a sequencing read error. The chain uses TRBV20-1 and TRBJ2-7; a weak D match, TRBD2 (6 bases). Germline V lookup: CDR1 DFQATT, CDR2 SNEGSKA (reference sequence). This CDR3 is 16 amino acids long. CDR3 in amino acids: CCAFTPTGRNFYEQYF. Written as DNA, the CDR3 is TGCTGTGCTTTCACTCCGACCGGGAGAAACTTCTACGAGCAGTACTTC.

This clonotype was counted ten times or more. CDR3 sequence (DNA): TGTGCCATCAGTGAGTCGATGGACTTTCCTTCGGGGGACGAGCAGTACTTC. It translates to CAISESMDFPSGDEQYF. The chain links TRBV10-3 to TRBJ2-7, with a possible D match to TRBD2 (6 bases). The ends were cut back, 0 bases at V and 5 bases at J, with 20 bases in the middle. Germline V lookup: CDR1 ENHRY, CDR2 SYGVKD. The CDR3 runs 17 residues.